This record looks at one T cell receptor (beta chain) sequence and its context. As yet, its antigen is unknown. TCRdb recomputed calls from the 5' RACE reads with MiXCR, one row per CDR3 protein. The sample lists approximately 300,000 distinct CDR3 sequences, approximately 13% occurring once. These data originate in a study of T cells after yellow fever vaccination. Findings and caveats of the study: Abundant clonotypes (contaminants from the bulk population) could be present in FACS-sorted repertoires.

V lost 2 bases to trimming and J lost 4 bases; unmatched junction nucleotides: 8. Germline CDR1 reads SGDLS; CDR2 reads YYNGEE. The CDR3 runs 16 residues. The sequencing here drew on CD4+ T cells sorted from PBMCs, taken 45 days after the yellow fever booster vaccination. This clonotype was sampled from a man in his thirties or forties who received the YFV17D yellow fever vaccine. The rearrangement links TRBV9 to TRBJ2-1; 8 bases line up with TRBD2. Written as DNA, the CDR3 is TGTGCCAGCAGCGTCGGGACTAGGATGGAATACAATGAGCAGTTCTTC. This gives the protein CASSVGTRMEYNEQFF.